This TCR beta chain appears in the sequencing data of a study of T cell responses to AZD1222 COVID-19 vaccine. Study findings and constraints: Dominant at 160-218 and 743-854, vaccine-associated CD4 TCRs also spanned spike. Among those given AZD1222, only six were seropositive at baseline.

Of note for this clone: The antigen remains unidentified.

In germline, CDR1 is GTSNPN, CDR2 SVGIG (reference sequence). V was shortened by 2 bases and J by 8 bases, with 12 bases between the two germline ends. CDR3 length equals 13 residues. Using immunoSEQ multiplex PCR, the repertoire was profiled, and TCRdb retains in-frame clones only, with some absent. The sample yields about 270,000 clones, around 93% seen once. The chain uses TRBV30 and TRBJ1-4; no firm D call. Sequencing was performed on peripheral blood, taken 28 days after the second AZD1222 dose. The receptor comes from an adult who received the AZD1222 COVID-19 vaccine. CDR3 nucleotide sequence: TGTGCCTGGAGTCCCCCCGCGGGGGAAAAACTGTTTTTT. Translated, it gives CAWSPPAGEKLFF. Full variable domain (rest looked up from reference TRBV30 and TRBJ1-4): SQTIHQWPATLVQPVGSPLSLECTVEGTSNPNLYWYRQAAGRGLQLLFYSVGIGQISSEVPQNLSASRPQDRQFILSSKKLLLSDSGFYLCAWSPPAGEKLFFGSGTQLSVL.